The next 12 T cell receptor beta chains were all read from a single sample in a study of molecular identifiers for immune sequencing clone quantification. MiXCR was run by TCRdb on the PCR reads, yielding one entry per CDR3 protein. Counted here are about 510,000 distinct CDR3 sequences, roughly 23% occurring once; the ten biggest clones make up around 0.86%. The specimen sequenced was naive CD8+ T cells from blood, with Jurkat cell RNA spiked in. Sample subset: FACS-sorted CD8+CD4-CCR7+CD45RA+ naive T cells. The receptors derive from a human donor in good health. Some libraries in this study had Jurkat cell RNA spiked in.

With regard to this clonotype: With a much larger clone just one base away, this may be a read error. The CDR3 protein is CASSEAQGYSCEQYF. CDR3 nucleotides: TGTGCCAGCAGTGAAGCGCAGGGGTACTCCTGCGAGCAGTACTTC. The genes are TRBV6-1 and TRBJ2-7; TRBD1 is a possible D gene (6 bases). The CDR3 extends over 15 amino acids. Germline V gives CDR1 MNHNS, CDR2 SASEGT.

Regarding this clonotype: One base away lies a much larger clone, so this may be a sequencing read error. CDR3 loop: CSVEMAANTGELFF. The CDR3 DNA follows: TGCAGCGTTGAAATGGCCGCGAACACCGGGGAGCTGTTTTTT. The chain couples TRBV29-1 to TRBJ2-2; no clear D gene. The CDR3 contains 14 residues. In germline, CDR1 is SQVTM, CDR2 ANQGSEA. V shed 2 bases and J shed 0 bases, with 7 bases lying between them.

The V and J genes are TRBV27 and TRBJ1-5, with D unclear. The germline V gene encodes CDR1 MNHEY and CDR2 SMNVEV (reference sequence). The CDR3 loop spans 13 amino acids. The V end was cut by 1 base, the J end by 6 bases, with 7 bases between. DNA for the CDR3: TGTGCCAGCAGTTTATATTTGAGTCAGCCCCAGCATTTT. It translates to CASSLYLSQPQHF.

This clonotype was seen only a few times. This chain connects TRBV19 to TRBJ1-2; D gene unclear. V shed 6 bases and J shed 6 bases, with 17 bases lying between them. This CDR3 contains 14 residues. The V gene's germline CDR1 is LNHDA and CDR2 SQIVND (reference sequence). In nucleotides, the CDR3 is TGTGCCAGTAGGCGAGGGTCTGACACCAATGGCTACACCTTC. Its translation: CASRRGSDTNGYTF.

There are a few counts of this clonotype. V and J are TRBV3-1 and TRBJ1-1; possible D gene TRBD1, 5 bases. This CDR3 spans 12 amino acids. V shed 8 bases and J shed 4 bases, with 11 bases lying between them. Germline V gives CDR1 LGHDT, CDR2 YNNKEL (reference sequence). The CDR3, as DNA: TGTGCCAGCCATGGGGGGGGCACTGAAGCTTTCTTT. Amino acid sequence: CASHGGGTEAFF.

A few counts support this clonotype. The chain couples TRBV7-9 to TRBJ2-7; 7 nucleotides line up with TRBD1. The CDR3 contains 16 residues. After removal of 1 base from V and 0 bases from J, the junction contained 6 bases not matched to a gene. Germline V CDR1 and CDR2: SEHNR, FQNEAQ (reference sequence). The CDR3 reads CASSLGHTGDSYEQYF. In DNA, the CDR3 is TGTGCCAGCAGCTTAGGGCATACAGGGGACTCCTACGAGCAGTACTTC.

This clonotype was recorded at least ten times. The chain recombines TRBV24-1 with TRBJ2-5; tentative D call: TRBD1 (6 bases). V dropped 5 bases and J dropped 3 bases, with 18 bases sitting between them. Per germline, CDR1 KGHDR and CDR2 SFDVKD. The CDR3 loop spans 16 amino acids. The CDR3 spells CATSGPGHKGEETQYF. The CDR3 coding sequence is TGTGCCACCAGTGGCCCGGGACATAAGGGCGAAGAGACCCAGTACTTC.

The chain recombines TRBV4-3 with TRBJ2-6; D unclear. CDR1 LGHNA and CDR2 YSLEER come from the germline V gene. CDR3 length equals 16 residues. V shed 1 base and J shed 0 bases, with 7 bases lying between them. CDR3 sequence reads: CASSQGWHSGANVLTF. The CDR3 DNA sequence: TGCGCCAGCAGCCAAGGATGGCACTCTGGGGCCAACGTCCTGACTTTC.

This clonotype was found a few times. At one boundary the junction diverges from the germline segment, which might be a read error. V is TRBV7-8 and J is TRBJ2-5; 9 bases agree with TRBD2. CDR1 and CDR2 (germline): SGHVS, FQNEAQ. CDR3 length: 16 amino acids. In nucleotides, the CDR3 is TGTGCCAGCAGCTCACTGAGCGGGGGGCCAAAAGAGACTCAGTACTTC. It encodes CASSSLSGGPKETQYF.

This clonotype was counted ten times or more. The chain is built from TRBV6-5 and TRBJ2-7, with 9 bases identical to TRBD2. The CDR3 is 15 amino acids. Trimming removed 5 bases from V and 7 bases from J; junction bases left unmatched: 12. CDR1 MNHEY and CDR2 SVGAGI come from the germline V gene. CDR3 sequence reads: CASSLSPGLAWEQYF. In DNA, the CDR3 is TGTGCCAGCAGTCTCAGTCCGGGACTAGCTTGGGAGCAGTACTTC.

This clonotype was seen many times. The gene calls are TRBV6-5 and TRBJ1-2, with D maybe TRBD1 (5 bases). The CDR3 loop spans 13 amino acids. CDR1 and CDR2 from the germline V gene are MNHEY and SVGAGI. V shed 2 bases and J shed 4 bases, with 8 bases lying between them. The CDR3 spells CASSYGGIYGYTF. The CDR3 DNA follows: TGTGCCAGCAGTTACGGGGGGATCTATGGCTACACCTTC.

This clonotype was counted at least ten times. V gene TRBV12-3 or TRBV12-4 combines with J gene TRBJ1-4; D unresolved. The CDR3 totals 16 residues. V gave up 4 bases and J gave up 8 bases, with 20 bases separating them. The CDR3 loop reads CASSSPPGVLDEKLFF. In DNA, the CDR3 is TGTGCCAGCAGTTCGCCCCCTGGGGTCTTAGACGAAAAACTGTTTTTT.